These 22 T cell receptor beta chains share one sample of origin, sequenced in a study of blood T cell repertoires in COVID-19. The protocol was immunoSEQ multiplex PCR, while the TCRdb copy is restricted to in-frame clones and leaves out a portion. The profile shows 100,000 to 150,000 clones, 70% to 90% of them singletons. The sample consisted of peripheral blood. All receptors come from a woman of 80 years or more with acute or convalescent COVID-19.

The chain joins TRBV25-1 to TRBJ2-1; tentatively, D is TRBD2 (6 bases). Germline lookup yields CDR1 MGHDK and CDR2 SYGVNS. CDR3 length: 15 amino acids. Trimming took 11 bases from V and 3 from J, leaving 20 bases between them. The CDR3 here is CASASQGGGYNEQFF. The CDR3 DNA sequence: TGTGCCTCGGCCTCTCAGGGAGGAGGCTACAATGAGCAGTTCTTC.

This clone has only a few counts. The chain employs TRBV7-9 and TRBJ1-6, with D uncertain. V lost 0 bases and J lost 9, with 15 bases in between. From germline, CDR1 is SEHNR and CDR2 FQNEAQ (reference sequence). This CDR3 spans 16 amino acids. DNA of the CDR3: TGTGCCAGCAGCTTAGCTGTAGGCGGGGAGGGTTCACCCCTCCACTTT. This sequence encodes CASSLAVGGEGSPLHF.

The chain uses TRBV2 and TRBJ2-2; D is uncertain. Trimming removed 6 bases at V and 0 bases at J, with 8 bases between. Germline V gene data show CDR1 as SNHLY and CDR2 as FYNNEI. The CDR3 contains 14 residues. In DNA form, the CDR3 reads TGTGCCAGCAGGCAAGCCGCGAACACCGGGGAGCTGTTTTTT. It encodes CASRQAANTGELFF.

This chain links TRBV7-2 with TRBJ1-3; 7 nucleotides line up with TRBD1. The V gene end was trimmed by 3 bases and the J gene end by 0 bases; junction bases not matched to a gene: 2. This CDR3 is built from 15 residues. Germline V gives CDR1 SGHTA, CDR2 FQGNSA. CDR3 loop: CASSLKGASGNTIYF. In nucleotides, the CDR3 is TGTGCCAGCAGCTTGAAGGGGGCCTCTGGAAACACCATATATTTT. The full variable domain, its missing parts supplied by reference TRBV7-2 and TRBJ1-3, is GAGVSQSPSNKVTEKGKDVELRCDPISGHTALYWYRQSLGQGLEFLIYFQGNSAPDKSGLPSDRFSAERTGGSVSTLTIQRTQQEDSAVYLCASSLKGASGNTIYFGEGSWLTVV.

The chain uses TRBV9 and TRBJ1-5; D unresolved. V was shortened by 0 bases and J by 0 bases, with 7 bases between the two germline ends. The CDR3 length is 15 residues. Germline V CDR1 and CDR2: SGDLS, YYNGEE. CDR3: CASSVGVDSNQPQHF. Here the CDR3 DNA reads TGTGCCAGCAGCGTAGGAGTAGATAGCAATCAGCCCCAGCATTTT.

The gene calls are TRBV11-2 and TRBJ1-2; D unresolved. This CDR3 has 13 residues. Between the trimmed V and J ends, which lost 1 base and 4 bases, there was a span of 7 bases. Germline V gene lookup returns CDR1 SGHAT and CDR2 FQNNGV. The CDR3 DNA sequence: TGTGCCAGCAGCTTAGGAGGCCGCTATGGCTACACCTTC. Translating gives CASSLGGRYGYTF. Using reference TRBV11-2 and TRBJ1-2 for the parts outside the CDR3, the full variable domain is EAGVAQSPRYKIIEKRQSVAFWCNPISGHATLYWYQQILGQGPKLLIQFQNNGVVDDSQLPKDRFSAERLKGVDSTLKIQPAKLEDSAVYLCASSLGGRYGYTFGSGTRLTVV.

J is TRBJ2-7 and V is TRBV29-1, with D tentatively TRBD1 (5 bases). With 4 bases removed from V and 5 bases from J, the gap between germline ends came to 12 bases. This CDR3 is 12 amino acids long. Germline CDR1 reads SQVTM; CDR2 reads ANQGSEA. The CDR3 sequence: CSVGPGSHEQYF. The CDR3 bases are TGCAGCGTTGGGCCAGGGTCCCACGAGCAGTACTTC.

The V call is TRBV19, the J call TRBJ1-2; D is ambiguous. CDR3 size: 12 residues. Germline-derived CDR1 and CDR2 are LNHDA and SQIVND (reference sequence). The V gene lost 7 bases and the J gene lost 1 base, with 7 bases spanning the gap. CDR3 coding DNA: TGTGCCAGTAACTCCTTTAACTATGGCTACACCTTC. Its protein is CASNSFNYGYTF. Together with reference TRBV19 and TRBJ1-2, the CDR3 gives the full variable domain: DGGITQSPKYLFRKEGQNVTLSCEQNLNHDAMYWYRQDPGQGLRLIYYSQIVNDFQKGDIAEGYSVSREKKESFPLTVTSAQKNPTAFYLCASNSFNYGYTFGSGTRLTVV.

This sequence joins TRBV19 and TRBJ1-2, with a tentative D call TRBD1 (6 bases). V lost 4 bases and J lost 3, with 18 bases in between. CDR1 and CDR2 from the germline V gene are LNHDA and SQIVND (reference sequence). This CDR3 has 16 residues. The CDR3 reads CASSTRTEASHYGYTF. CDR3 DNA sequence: TGTGCCAGTAGTACCAGGACAGAGGCCTCCCACTATGGCTACACCTTC.

The DNA of the CDR3 is TGCGCCAGCAGCTTGGCGGGGGAGGACATTCAGTACTTC. Its translation: CASSLAGEDIQYF. The rearrangement joins TRBV5-1 to TRBJ2-4; tentatively, D is TRBD2 (6 bases). Germline V gives CDR1 SGHRS, CDR2 YFSETQ. Trimming cost V 0 bases and J 8 bases, with 9 bases left between them. CDR3 size: 13 residues. The full variable domain, completed using reference TRBV5-1 and TRBJ2-4, is KAGVTQTPRYLIKTRGQQVTLSCSPISGHRSVSWYQQTPGQGLQFLFEYFSETQRNKGNFPGRFSGRQFSNSRSEMNVSTLELGDSALYLCASSLAGEDIQYFGAGTRLSVL.

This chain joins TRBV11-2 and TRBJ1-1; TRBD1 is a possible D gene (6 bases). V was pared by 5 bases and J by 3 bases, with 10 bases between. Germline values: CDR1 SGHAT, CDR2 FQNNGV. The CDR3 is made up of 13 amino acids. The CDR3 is CASSPQGYTEAFF. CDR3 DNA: TGTGCCAGCAGCCCTCAGGGGTACACTGAAGCTTTCTTT.

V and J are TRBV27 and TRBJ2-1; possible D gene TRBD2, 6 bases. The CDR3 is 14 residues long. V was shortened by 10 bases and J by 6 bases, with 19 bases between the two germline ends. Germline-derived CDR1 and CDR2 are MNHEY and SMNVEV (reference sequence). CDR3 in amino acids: CATRRDSRVNEQFF. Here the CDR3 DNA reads TGTGCCACTCGACGGGACTCAAGGGTCAATGAGCAGTTCTTC.

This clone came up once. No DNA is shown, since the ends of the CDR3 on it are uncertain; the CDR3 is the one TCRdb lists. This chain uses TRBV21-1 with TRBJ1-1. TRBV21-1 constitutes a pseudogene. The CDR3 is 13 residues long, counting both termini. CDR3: CASRVGRGTEAFF.

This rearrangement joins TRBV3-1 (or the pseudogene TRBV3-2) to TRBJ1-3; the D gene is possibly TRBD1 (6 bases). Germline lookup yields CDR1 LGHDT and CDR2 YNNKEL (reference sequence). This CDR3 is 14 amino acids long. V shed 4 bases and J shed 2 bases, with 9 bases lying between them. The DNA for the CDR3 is TGTGCCAGCAGCCTGAAGGGGGCTGGAAACACCATATATTTT. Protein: CASSLKGAGNTIYF.

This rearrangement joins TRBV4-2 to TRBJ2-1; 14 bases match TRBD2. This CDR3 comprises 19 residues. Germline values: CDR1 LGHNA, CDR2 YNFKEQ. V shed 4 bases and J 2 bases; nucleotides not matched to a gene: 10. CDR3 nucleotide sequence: TGTGCCAGCAGCCCCCTTAGGACTAGCGGGAGGACCCCCTACAATGAGCAGTTCTTC. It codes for CASSPLRTSGRTPYNEQFF.

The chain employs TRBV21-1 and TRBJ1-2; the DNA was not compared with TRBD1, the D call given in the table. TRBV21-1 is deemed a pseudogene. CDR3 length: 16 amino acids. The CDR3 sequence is CASSKVLGRFNYGYTF. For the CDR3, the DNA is TGTGCCAGCAGCAAAGTCCTCGGCAGGTTCAACTATGGCTACACCTTC.

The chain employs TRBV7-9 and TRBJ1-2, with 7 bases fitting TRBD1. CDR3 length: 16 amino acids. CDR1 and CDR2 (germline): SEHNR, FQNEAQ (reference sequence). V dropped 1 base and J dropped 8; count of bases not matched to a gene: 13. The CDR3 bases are TGTGCCAGCAGCTTAGGTTTTTCAGGGGGAGTGGAAGGCTACACCTTC. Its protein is CASSLGFSGGVEGYTF.

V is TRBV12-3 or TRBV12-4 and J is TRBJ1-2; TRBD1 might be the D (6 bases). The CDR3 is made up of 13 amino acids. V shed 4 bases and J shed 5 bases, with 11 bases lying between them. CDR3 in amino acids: CASSSGTKYGYTF. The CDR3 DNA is TGTGCCAGCAGTTCCGGGACAAAATATGGCTACACCTTC.

CDR3 protein: CASSVGQGVNEQFF. CDR3 coding DNA: TGTGCCAGCAGCGTAGGACAGGGGGTCAATGAGCAGTTCTTC. J is TRBJ2-1 and V is TRBV9; the match to TRBD1 covers 9 bases. V gave up 0 bases and J gave up 6 bases; unmatched junction bases: 1. This CDR3 comprises 14 residues. Per germline, CDR1 SGDLS and CDR2 YYNGEE.

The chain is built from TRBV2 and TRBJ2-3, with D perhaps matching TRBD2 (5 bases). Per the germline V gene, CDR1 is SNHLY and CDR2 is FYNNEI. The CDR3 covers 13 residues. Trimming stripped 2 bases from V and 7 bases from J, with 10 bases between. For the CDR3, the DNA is TGTGCCAGCAGTGAAAACCGGGGAAATACGCAGTATTTT. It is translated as CASSENRGNTQYF.

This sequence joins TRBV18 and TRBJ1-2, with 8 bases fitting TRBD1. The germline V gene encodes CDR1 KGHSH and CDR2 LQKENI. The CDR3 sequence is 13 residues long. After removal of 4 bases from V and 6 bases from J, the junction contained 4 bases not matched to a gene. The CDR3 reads CASSLGQGDGYTF. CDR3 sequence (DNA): TGTGCCAGCTCACTTGGACAGGGAGATGGCTACACCTTC.

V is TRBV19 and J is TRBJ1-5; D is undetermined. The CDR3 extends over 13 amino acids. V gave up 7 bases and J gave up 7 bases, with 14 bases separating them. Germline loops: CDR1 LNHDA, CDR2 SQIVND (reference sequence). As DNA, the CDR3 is TGTGCCAGTAATATCGATCCGGGACAGCCCCAGCATTTT. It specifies CASNIDPGQPQHF.